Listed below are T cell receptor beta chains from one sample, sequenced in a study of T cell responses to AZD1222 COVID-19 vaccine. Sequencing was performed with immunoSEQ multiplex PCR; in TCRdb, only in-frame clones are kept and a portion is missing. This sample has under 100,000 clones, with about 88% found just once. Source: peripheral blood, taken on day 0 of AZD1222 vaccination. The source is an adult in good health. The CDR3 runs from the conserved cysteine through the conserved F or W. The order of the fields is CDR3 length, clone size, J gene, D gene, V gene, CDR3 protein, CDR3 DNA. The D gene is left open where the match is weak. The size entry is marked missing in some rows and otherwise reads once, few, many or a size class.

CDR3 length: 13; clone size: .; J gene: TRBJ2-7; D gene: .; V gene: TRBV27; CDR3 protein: CASSFSAGYEQYF; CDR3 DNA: TGTGCCAGCAGTTTTTCGGCAGGCTACGAGCAGTACTTC
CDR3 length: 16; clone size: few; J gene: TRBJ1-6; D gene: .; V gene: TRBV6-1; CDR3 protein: CASSEHAGRGYSPLHF; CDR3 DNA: TGTGCCAGCAGTGAACATGCCGGACGGGGTTATTCACCCCTCCACTTT
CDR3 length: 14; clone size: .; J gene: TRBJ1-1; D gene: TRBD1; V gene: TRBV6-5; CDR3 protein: CASRVDRGITEAFF; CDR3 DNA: TGTGCCAGCAGGGTGGACAGGGGGATCACTGAAGCTTTCTTT
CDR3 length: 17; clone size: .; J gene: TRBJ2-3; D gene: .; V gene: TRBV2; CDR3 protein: CASTINPSVGSTDTQYF; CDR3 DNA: TGTGCCAGCACCATAAATCCATCCGTGGGTAGCACAGATACGCAGTATTTT
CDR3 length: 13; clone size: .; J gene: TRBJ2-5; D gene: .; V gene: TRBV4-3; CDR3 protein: CASNRTHQGTQYF; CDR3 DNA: TGCGCCAGCAACCGGACTCACCAGGGGACCCAGTACTTC
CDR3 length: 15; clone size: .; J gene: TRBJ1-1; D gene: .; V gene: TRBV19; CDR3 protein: CASSIPGAMNTEAFF; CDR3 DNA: TGTGCCAGTAGTATACCAGGGGCCATGAACACTGAAGCTTTCTTT
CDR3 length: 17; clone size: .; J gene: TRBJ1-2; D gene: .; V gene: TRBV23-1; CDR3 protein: CASSQSARFGGSYGYTF; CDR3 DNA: TGCGCCAGCAGTCAATCAGCTCGGTTTGGGGGTAGCTATGGCTACACCTTC
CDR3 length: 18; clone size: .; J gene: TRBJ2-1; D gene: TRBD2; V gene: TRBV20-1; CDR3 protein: CSASGLASGGRIYNEQFF; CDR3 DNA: TGCAGTGCTAGTGGTTTGGCTAGCGGGGGGCGCATTTACAATGAGCAGTTCTTC
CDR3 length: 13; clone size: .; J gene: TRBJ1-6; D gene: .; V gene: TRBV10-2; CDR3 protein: CASSVPGKSPLHF; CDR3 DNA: TGCGCCAGCAGTGTTCCGGGAAAATCACCCCTCCACTTT
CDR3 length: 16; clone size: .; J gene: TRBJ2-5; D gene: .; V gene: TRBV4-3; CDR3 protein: CASSQRWDQGRETQYF; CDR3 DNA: TGCGCCAGCAGCCAACGGTGGGACCAAGGGAGGGAGACCCAGTACTTC
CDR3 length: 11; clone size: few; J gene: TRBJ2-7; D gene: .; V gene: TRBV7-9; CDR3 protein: CASSRGTEQYF; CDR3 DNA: TGTGCCAGCAGCCGAGGGACCGAGCAGTACTTC
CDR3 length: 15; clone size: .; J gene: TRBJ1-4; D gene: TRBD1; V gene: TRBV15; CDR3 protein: CATSRQTGESEKLFF; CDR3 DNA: TGTGCCACCAGCAGACAGACAGGGGAGAGTGAAAAACTGTTTTTT
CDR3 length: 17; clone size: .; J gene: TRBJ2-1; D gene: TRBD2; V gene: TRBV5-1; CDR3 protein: CASSYSGLAGGFNEQFF; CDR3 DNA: TGCGCCAGCAGCTACAGCGGACTAGCGGGGGGTTTCAATGAGCAGTTCTTC
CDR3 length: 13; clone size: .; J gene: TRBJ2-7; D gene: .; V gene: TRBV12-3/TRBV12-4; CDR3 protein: CASSPGDSYEQYF; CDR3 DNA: TGTGCCAGCAGCCCCGGGGACTCCTACGAGCAGTACTTC
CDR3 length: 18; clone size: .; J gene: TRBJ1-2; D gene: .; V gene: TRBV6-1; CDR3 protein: CASSDITRPRGGSYGYTF; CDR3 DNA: TGTGCCAGCAGTGACATAACTCGGCCTCGGGGGGGCTCGTATGGCTACACCTTC
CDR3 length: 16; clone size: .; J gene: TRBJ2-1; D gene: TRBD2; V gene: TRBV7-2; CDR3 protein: CASSSAGGATYNEQFF; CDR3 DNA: TGTGCCAGCAGCTCTGCGGGGGGCGCTACCTACAATGAGCAGTTCTTC
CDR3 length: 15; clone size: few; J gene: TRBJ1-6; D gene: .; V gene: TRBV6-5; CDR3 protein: CASSYLRQAISPLHF; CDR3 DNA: TGTGCCAGCAGTTACCTCAGACAGGCGATTTCACCCCTCCACTTT
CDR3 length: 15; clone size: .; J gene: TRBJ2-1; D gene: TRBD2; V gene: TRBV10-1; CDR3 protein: CASSESKAGGNEQFF; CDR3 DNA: TGCGCCAGCAGTGAGTCGAAGGCGGGGGGCAATGAGCAGTTCTTC
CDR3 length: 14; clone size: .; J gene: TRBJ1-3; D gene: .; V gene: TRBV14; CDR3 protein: CASSPLGGGNTIYF; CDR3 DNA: TGTGCCAGCAGCCCCCTCGGGGGAGGAAACACCATATATTTT
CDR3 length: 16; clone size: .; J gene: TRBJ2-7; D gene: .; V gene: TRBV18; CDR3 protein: CASSPHPASLTYEQYF; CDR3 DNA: TGTGCCAGCTCACCACATCCGGCTAGCCTTACCTACGAGCAGTACTTC
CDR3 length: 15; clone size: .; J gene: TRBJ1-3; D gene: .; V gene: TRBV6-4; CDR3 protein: CASSYLEPQENTIYF; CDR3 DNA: TGTGCCAGCAGTTATCTTGAGCCCCAGGAAAACACCATATATTTT
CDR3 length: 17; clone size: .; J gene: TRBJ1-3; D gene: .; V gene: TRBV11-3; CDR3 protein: CASSLVWGSGSGNTIYF; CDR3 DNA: TGTGCCAGCAGCTTAGTCTGGGGTTCCGGCTCTGGAAACACCATATATTTT
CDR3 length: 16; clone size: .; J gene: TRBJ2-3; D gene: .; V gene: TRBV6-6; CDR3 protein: CASSYPAGRSTDTQYF; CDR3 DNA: TGTGCCAGCAGTTACCCCGCGGGGCGTAGCACAGATACGCAGTATTTT
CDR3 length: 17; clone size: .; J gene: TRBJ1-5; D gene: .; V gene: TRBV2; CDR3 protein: CASSEDLGRISNQPQHF; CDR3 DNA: TGTGCCAGCAGTGAAGATCTGGGCCGCATCAGCAATCAGCCCCAGCATTTT
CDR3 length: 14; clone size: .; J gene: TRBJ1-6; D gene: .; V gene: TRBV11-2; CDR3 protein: CASSSDTNNSPLHF; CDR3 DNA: TGTGCCAGCAGTTCGGACACGAATAATTCACCCCTCCACTTT
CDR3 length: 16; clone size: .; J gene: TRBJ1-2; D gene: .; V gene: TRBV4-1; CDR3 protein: CASSQALRQDGYGYTF; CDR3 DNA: TGCGCCAGCAGCCAAGCCCTTAGGCAGGACGGCTATGGCTACACCTTC
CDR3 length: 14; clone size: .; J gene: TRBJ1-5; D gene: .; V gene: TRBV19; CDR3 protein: CASSGEGLAQPQHF; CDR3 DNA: TGTGCCAGTAGCGGGGAGGGGTTGGCTCAGCCCCAGCATTTT
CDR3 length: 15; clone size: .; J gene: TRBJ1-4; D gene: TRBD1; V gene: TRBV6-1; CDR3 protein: CASSDATGYDEKLFF; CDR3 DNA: TGTGCCAGCAGTGACGCGACAGGGTACGACGAAAAACTGTTTTTT
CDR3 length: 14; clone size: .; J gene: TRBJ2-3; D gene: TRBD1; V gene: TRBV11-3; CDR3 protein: CASSLTGGTDTQYF; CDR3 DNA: TGTGCCAGCAGCTTAACAGGGGGGACAGATACGCAGTATTTT
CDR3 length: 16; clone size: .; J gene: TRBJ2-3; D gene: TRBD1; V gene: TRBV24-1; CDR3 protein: CATSDLQGASTDTQYF; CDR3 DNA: TGTGCCACCAGTGACCTACAGGGGGCGAGCACAGATACGCAGTATTTT
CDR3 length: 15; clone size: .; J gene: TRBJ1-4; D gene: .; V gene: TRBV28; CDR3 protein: CASSFLRGSNEKLFF; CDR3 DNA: TGTGCCAGCAGTTTCCTCAGGGGATCTAATGAAAAACTGTTTTTT
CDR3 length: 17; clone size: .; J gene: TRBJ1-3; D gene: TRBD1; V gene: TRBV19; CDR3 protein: CASSIGTGGASGNTIYF; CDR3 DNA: TGTGCCAGTAGTATCGGGACAGGGGGTGCCTCTGGAAACACCATATATTTT
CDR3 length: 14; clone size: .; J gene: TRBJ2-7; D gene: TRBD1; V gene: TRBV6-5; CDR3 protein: CASSPGTGLYEQYF; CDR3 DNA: TGTGCCAGCAGTCCCGGGACAGGCCTCTACGAGCAGTACTTC
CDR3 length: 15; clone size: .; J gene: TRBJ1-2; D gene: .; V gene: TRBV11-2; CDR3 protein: CASSLWSDPSYGYTF; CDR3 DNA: TGTGCCAGCAGCTTATGGAGCGACCCCTCCTATGGCTACACCTTC
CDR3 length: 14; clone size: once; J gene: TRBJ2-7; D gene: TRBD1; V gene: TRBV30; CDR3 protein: CAWASGTGDYEQYF; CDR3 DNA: TGTGCCTGGGCCTCCGGGACAGGGGACTACGAGCAGTACTTC
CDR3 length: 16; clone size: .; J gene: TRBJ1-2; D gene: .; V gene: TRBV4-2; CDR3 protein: CASSQAFAQNNYGYTF; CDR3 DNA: TGTGCCAGCAGCCAAGCCTTCGCCCAAAATAACTATGGCTACACCTTC
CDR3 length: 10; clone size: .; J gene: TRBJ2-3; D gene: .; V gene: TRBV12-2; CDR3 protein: CATPSRTQYF; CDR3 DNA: TGTGCTACCCCCAGCCGTACGCAGTATTTT
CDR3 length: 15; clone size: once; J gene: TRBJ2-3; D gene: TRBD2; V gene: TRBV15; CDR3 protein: CATSRTRAGTSGSYF; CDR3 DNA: TGTGCCACCAGCAGAACCCGCGCCGGGACTAGCGGTTCATATTTT
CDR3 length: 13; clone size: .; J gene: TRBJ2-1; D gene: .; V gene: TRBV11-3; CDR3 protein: CASSLLPPAPGFF; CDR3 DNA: TGTGCCAGCAGCCTCCTCCCCCCCGCTCCAGGGTTCTTC